This T cell receptor (beta chain) derives from a study of T cell responses to AZD1222 COVID-19 vaccine. Details on this clone: Its antigen is as yet unknown.

Sequenced by immunoSEQ multiplex PCR; TCRdb stores in-frame clones only, minus some. This sample has 200,000 to 250,000 clones, with 85% to 95% found just once. Study conclusions and caveats: Among vaccine-associated CD4 TCRs, coverage spanned spike, with dominance at 160-218 and 743-854. Baseline antibody screening turned up just a handful of seropositive AZD1222 recipients. Nearly half of spike-specific TCRs reportedly target variant regions that are unmutated in the B.1.351 and B.1.1.7 variants. Donor demographics were predominantly white British with a female majority; clonal diversity may be underestimated.

The V and J ends lost 6 bases and 8 bases, in that order; junction bases with no gene match: 7. CDR3 size: 13 residues. The chain uses TRBV12-3 or TRBV12-4 and TRBJ2-4, with 7 nucleotides matching TRBD1. The source of this sequence is an adult in good health. The sequencing here drew on peripheral blood, taken on day 0 of MenACWY control vaccination. Here the CDR3 DNA reads TGTGCCAGCAGCTACAGGGGATTGGACATTCAGTACTTC. Encoded protein: CASSYRGLDIQYF.